This T cell receptor beta chain came from a study of blood T cell repertoires in COVID-19. For the study at large: The samples span acute and convalescent COVID-19 from the United States, Italy and Spain. PBMCs, B-cell-depleted T cells, or T cells were the source of the cDNA or gDNA that made up the material.

V lost 3 bases to trimming and J lost 8 bases, with 17 bases between them. The CDR3 has 14 amino acids. Germline V gene sequence: CDR1 SGHNT, CDR2 YYREEE (reference sequence). As handled by the study authors: Estimated nucleated cell counts came from reference gene primer amplification. Clones were read by immunoSEQ multiplex PCR, and TCRdb kept only the in-frame ones, dropping some. V, J and clone size are taken as reported in that table, and D and trimming were inferred from the DNA itself. The sample includes fewer than 70,000 clones, around 84% seen only once; the top ten take 10% to 15%. The sequence was collected from a human donor in a cohort sampled during active COVID-19. This sequence joins TRBV5-4 and TRBJ1-2; D is unresolved. Sequenced input: peripheral blood. The CDR3 sequence is CASSYVTPFSGYTF. The CDR3 DNA sequence: TGTGCCAGCAGCTATGTGACACCTTTCTCGGGCTACACCTTC.